Following are 9 T cell receptor beta chains from one sample sequenced in a study of blood T cell repertoires in COVID-19. Sequenced by immunoSEQ multiplex PCR; TCRdb stores in-frame clones only, minus some. The sample contains more than 50,000 clones, about 82% of which appear only once. Sequencing used peripheral blood. These TCRs come from a human donor in a cohort sampled during active COVID-19.

The CDR3 reads CASSDSNRAETQYF. Here the CDR3 DNA reads TGTGCCAGCAGTGACTCGAACAGGGCGGAGACCCAGTACTTC. The gene calls are TRBV6-4 and TRBJ2-5; the D gene is possibly TRBD1 (6 bases). V was shortened by 0 bases and J by 5 bases, with 10 bases between the two germline ends. The CDR3 has 14 residues. Germline assignment: CDR1 MRHNA and CDR2 SNTAGT.

The chain joins TRBV3-1 (or the pseudogene TRBV3-2) to TRBJ2-7; TRBD2 agrees at 10 bases. Germline-derived CDR1 and CDR2 are LGHDT and YNNKEL (reference sequence). The CDR3 spans 15 residues. V lost 5 bases and J lost 2; bases outside the gene matches: 6. CDR3 bases: TGTGCCAGCAGCTATTTAGCGGGGGGCCCCTACGAGCAGTACTTC. This sequence encodes CASSYLAGGPYEQYF.

The rearrangement links TRBV7-8 to TRBJ2-1; weak D call: TRBD2 (5 bases). The CDR3 runs 15 residues. Germline loops: CDR1 SGHVS, CDR2 FQNEAQ. The ends were cut back, 2 bases at V and 4 bases at J, with 12 bases in the middle. This CDR3 reads CASSLLRGPYNEQFF. The CDR3 bases are TGTGCCAGCAGCTTACTTCGGGGTCCATACAATGAGCAGTTCTTC.

This chain links TRBV4-1 with TRBJ2-1; 12 nucleotides match TRBD2. The CDR3 runs 18 residues. CDR1 and CDR2 from the germline V gene are MGHRA and YSYEKL. V lost 1 base and J lost 5; bases outside the gene matches: 9. The CDR3 region is CASSQGIRLAGAHNEQFF. The CDR3 region has the DNA TGCGCCAGCAGCCAAGGGATAAGACTAGCGGGGGCGCACAATGAGCAGTTCTTC.

The J gene is TRBJ2-1, the V gene TRBV7-2, with 7 bases matching TRBD2. CDR3 length: 13 residues. V was clipped by 11 bases and J by 2 bases; unmatched bases: 6. Germline CDR1 is SGHTA and CDR2 is FQGNSA. Here the CDR3 reads CASAGPPYNEQFF. The CDR3, as DNA: TGTGCCTCAGCGGGACCCCCCTACAATGAGCAGTTCTTC.

The rearrangement links TRBV4-2 to TRBJ2-7; 14 bases match TRBD2. The V segment lost 4 bases and the J segment 4 bases; nucleotides outside the gene matches: 6. CDR1 is LGHNA, CDR2 YNFKEQ, per germline. The length of the CDR3 is 16 residues. The CDR3, as DNA: TGTGCCAGCAGCCCAGGGACTAGCGGGGGTGGTTACGAGCAGTACTTC. Its protein is CASSPGTSGGGYEQYF.

The J gene is TRBJ1-6, the V gene TRBV7-2, with D uncertain. The germline V and J ends were trimmed by 4 bases and 4 bases, with 11 bases remaining between them. The germline CDR1 and CDR2 sequences are SGHTA and FQGNSA. The CDR3 has 15 amino acids. Here the CDR3 DNA reads TGTGCCAGCAGCTCCGGACTCGGTTATAATTCACCCCTCCACTTT. As protein: CASSSGLGYNSPLHF.

V gene TRBV5-1 combines with J gene TRBJ1-1; D ambiguous. This CDR3 has 18 amino acids. The germline V gene encodes CDR1 SGHRS and CDR2 YFSETQ. The germline V and J ends were trimmed by 4 bases and 5 bases, with 27 bases remaining between them. This CDR3 is CASSTSPVADPGRTEAFF. As DNA, the CDR3 is TGCGCCAGCAGCACCTCGCCGGTGGCGGATCCCGGGAGGACTGAAGCTTTCTTT.

The chain employs TRBV13 and TRBJ2-1; TRBD1 agrees at 8 bases. Germline-derived CDR1 and CDR2 are PRHDT and FYEKMQ (reference sequence). V trimming: 4 bases; J trimming: 7 bases; junction bases outside the gene matches: 6. The CDR3 spans 14 residues. CDR3 residues: CASSSRTGMNEQFF. The CDR3 bases are TGTGCCAGCAGCTCCCGGACAGGGATGAATGAGCAGTTCTTC.